The clone carrying this T cell receptor (beta chain) turned up a few times. The CDR3 runs to 15 residues. Germline CDR1 reads LNHDA; CDR2 reads SQIVND (reference sequence). Losses at the gene ends were 5 bases for V and 0 bases for J; bases not matched to a gene: 3. The data were produced by immunoSEQ multiplex PCR, yet TCRdb's version contains in-frame clones alone and is incomplete. Of about 180,000 clones listed, 65% to 85% were seen once; the top ten hold around 6%. This entry belongs to a study of blood T cell repertoires in COVID-19. The chain has TRBV19 and TRBJ1-2; TRBD1 aligns across 10 bases. The source is a woman in her forties with acute COVID-19. The sample taken for sequencing was PBMCs or T cells enriched from blood (not recorded which). The CDR3 spells CASSEGQGPNYGYTF. The CDR3 nucleotides are TGTGCCAGTAGTGAGGGACAGGGGCCTAACTATGGCTACACCTTC.